The 15 T cell receptor delta chains reported below all come from one sample, sequenced in a study of γδ T cells in repeated Plasmodium falciparum infection. TCRdb re-called the multiplex PCR reads through CATT. Among some 51,000 delta-chain clones, about 1.9% were seen once, and the ten largest hold around 25%. Vgamma9/Vdelta2+ and Vdelta2-negative gammadelta T cells were flow-sorted from PBMC for bulk sequencing. What was sequenced was gamma-delta T cells from blood. The source is a pool of human donors (malaria-infected and uninfected, not separated).

This clone has only a few counts. A far larger clone is one nucleotide away, so this likely arose from a read error. The sample has other DNA sequences that encode this CDR3 too. The J gene is TRDJ2, the V gene TRDV1; 7 positions agree with TRDD3. Germline V CDR1 and CDR2: TSWWSYY, QGS. The CDR3 has 24 residues. The CDR3 nucleotides are TGTGCTCTTGGGAAGCGTTTGGCAATACTTTTCAAACTCCTTGGGGATATGTCGACAGCACAACTATTCTTT. Residues: CALGKRLAILFKLLGDMSTAQLFF.

This clone was counted between two and nine times. Just one base apart from a much larger clone, this may be a read error. The same CDR3 arises from other DNA sequences in this sample as well. The rearrangement joins TRDV3 to TRDJ1; TRDD2 might be the D (9 bases). CDR1 is TVYSNPD, CDR2 GDNSRS, per germline (reference sequence). This CDR3 has 21 amino acids. The CDR3 here is CALAWPSSPYWGILPTDKLIF. The CDR3 region has the DNA TGTGCCTTAGCTTGGCCTTCCTCCCCGTATTGGGGGATCCTTCCTACCGATAAGCTCATCTTT.

This clone was seen only a few times. Translating this DNA gives a protein that differs at residue 13 from the TCRdb one, which belongs to a much larger clone; a read error is likely, and the protein shown is this translation. This sequence joins TRDV1 and TRDJ1; tentative D call: TRDD2 (8 bases). No J gene was available from TCRdb, and it was assigned here by a germline match of the DNA. The ends were cut back, 0 bases at V and 4 bases at J, with 30 bases in the middle. Germline V CDR1 and CDR2: TSWWSYY, QGS. The CDR3 consists of 21 residues. The CDR3 nucleotides read TGTGCTCTTGGGGAACTAGGACTTCCTACATGGGGGAGACGAGGGGTCGATAAACTCATCTTT. Protein: CALGELGLPTWGRRGVDKLIF.

This clone was found many times. The rearrangement links TRDV2 to TRDJ1; D uncertain. Trimming removed 3 bases from V and 3 bases from J, with 10 bases in between. Germline V gives CDR1 GEAIGNYY, CDR2 EKD. The CDR3 has 13 residues. CDR3 coding DNA: TGTGCCTGTGACCCTCTGGTGGCCGATAAACTCATCTTT. Translating gives CACDPLVADKLIF.

Regarding this clone: A far larger clone is just one base off, so this is likely a read error. This rearrangement joins TRDV3 to TRDJ3, with a weak D call TRDD2 (5 bases). As TCRdb names no J gene, one was assigned here on the basis of a DNA match to germline. V dropped 5 bases and J dropped 0 bases, with 23 bases sitting between them. Germline CDR1 and CDR2: TVYSNPD and GDNSRS (reference sequence). The CDR3 sequence is 19 residues long. The chain's CDR3 is CATYGARGLSSWDTRQMFF. The CDR3, as DNA: TGTGCCACCTACGGGGCGAGGGGTCTAAGCTCCTGGGACACCCGACAGATGTTTTTC.

In regard to this clone: TCRdb records a much larger clone's protein for this DNA, with a difference at residue 4 that likely arises from a read error; the protein given is the translation of the DNA. The rearrangement uses TRDV1 and TRDJ1; perhaps TRDD3 as D (5 bases). Germline matching of the DNA provided the J gene here, since TCRdb leaves it blank. Trimming removed 6 bases at V and 6 bases at J, with 26 bases between. Germline V gene lookup returns CDR1 TSWWSYY and CDR2 QGS. There are 17 residues in the CDR3. CDR3 DNA sequence: TGTGCTCTTGGTCTGATCCATGACTGGCGTCGGGACCATAAACTCATCTTT. The encoded protein is CALGLIHDWRRDHKLIF.

This clone was counted between two and nine times. TCRdb assigns this DNA the protein of a much larger clone, which departs from its translation at residue 6; this likely reflects a read error, and the protein shown comes from translating the DNA. The genes are TRDV1 and TRDJ1; 12 bases agree with TRDD3. The J gene was missing in TCRdb and was found by matching the end of the DNA to germline. The V gene's germline CDR1 is TSWWSYY and CDR2 QGS. V shed 5 bases, J shed 1 base, and the junction held 23 bases outside the gene matches. CDR3 length: 22 amino acids. Here the CDR3 reads CALGKSAYWGILSFSRTDKLIF. CDR3 coding DNA: TGTGCTCTTGGGAAAAGCGCGTACTGGGGGATACTTTCTTTTTCGCGCACCGATAAACTCATCTTT.

This clone was found many times. The TCRdb record carries a much larger clone's protein, which differs from this DNA's translation at residue 12; a read error is the likely cause, and the protein listed here is the DNA translation. The chain couples TRDV2 to TRDJ1, with D unclear. TCRdb supplies no J gene; here it was assigned by aligning the nucleotide sequence to germline. The germline CDR1 and CDR2 sequences are GEAIGNYY and EKD. The CDR3 contains 15 residues. CDR3 loop: CACDTKGLNTDRLIF. The CDR3 coding sequence is TGTGCCTGTGACACCAAGGGGTTAAACACCGATAGACTCATCTTT.

By sample fraction, this clone is medium-sized. V is TRAV38-2/DV8 and J is TRDJ1; perhaps TRDD3 as D (6 bases). Trimming pared 1 base from V and 0 bases from J, leaving 19 bases between. CDR3 size: 18 residues. CDR1 is TSESDYY and CDR2 is QEAYKQQN in the germline V gene. The chain's CDR3 is CAYRSSPRGTTYTDKLIF. The CDR3 DNA reads as TGTGCTTATAGGAGCTCACCCCGGGGGACAACGTACACCGATAAACTCATCTTT.

In the case of this clone: A much more abundant neighbour one base away suggests this may be a read error. The rearrangement uses TRDV1 and TRDJ1, with unresolved D. TCRdb gives no J gene; it was assigned here by matching the DNA to germline. The ends were cut back, 3 bases at V and 10 bases at J, with 18 bases in the middle. Germline V gene data show CDR1 as TSWWSYY and CDR2 as QGS. This CDR3 comprises 14 residues. CDR3 residues: CALGDLEASHPLIF. CDR3 coding DNA: TGTGCTCTTGGGGATTTAGAGGCCTCCCACCCACTCATCTTT.

This clone was picked up a small number of times. A read error likely explains why the TCRdb protein, taken from a much larger clone, differs from this DNA's translation at residue 6; the protein shown is translated from the DNA. The sample holds other DNA sequences that translate to the same CDR3. The chain carries TRDV3 and TRDJ1; perhaps TRDD3 as D (5 bases). The J gene, missing from TCRdb, was assigned here through DNA to germline matching. V lost 3 bases and J 6 bases, leaving 17 bases between the germline ends. Germline V CDR1 and CDR2: TVYSNPD, GDNSRS (reference sequence). The CDR3 totals 13 residues. The CDR3 spells CALSLRGPHKLIF. The CDR3 DNA reads TGTGCCTTAAGTCTCCGGGGGCCTCATAAACTCATCTTT.

Notes on this clone: The amino acid sequence in TCRdb belongs to a much larger clone and departs from this DNA's translation at residue 22, likely a sequencing read error; the sequence shown is translated from the DNA. V usage is TRDV1 and J usage is TRDJ1; 9 positions match TRDD3. The J gene, absent from TCRdb, was called here by matching the DNA to germline. Germline values: CDR1 TSWWSYY, CDR2 QGS. The CDR3 loop spans 26 amino acids. CDR3 nucleotide sequence: TGTGCTCTTGGGGAATCACGGCCTTCCTTATCCGACTGGGGGACTCCTTTTTACATTTTGACCGGTAAACTCATCTTT. Translation: CALGESRPSLSDWGTPFYILTGKLIF.

In this sample, this clone turned up a few times. TCRdb's protein, taken from a much larger clone, differs from this DNA's translation at residue 13, likely owing to a read error; the protein displayed comes from the DNA. V is TRDV1 and J is TRDJ1; 12 nucleotides agree with TRDD3. Since TCRdb gives no J gene, matching the DNA to germline was used here to assign it. Looked up from germline, CDR1 is TSWWSYY and CDR2 is QGS. V lost 4 bases to trimming and J lost 0 bases; unmatched junction nucleotides: 15. The CDR3 is 20 amino acids. The CDR3 protein is CALGVLGYWGIPQYTDKLIF. The CDR3 region has the DNA TGTGCTCTTGGGGTCCTGGGCTACTGGGGGATACCCCAGTACACCGATAAACTCATCTTT.

Of note for this clone: TCRdb pairs this DNA with a much larger clone's protein that differs at residue 3, likely a read error; the protein shown was translated from the DNA. The CDR3 loop is CAPGELGVFVWGIRIGWWFTDKLIF. CDR3 nucleotide sequence: TGTGCTCCTGGGGAACTTGGGGTCTTCGTCTGGGGGATACGGATCGGATGGTGGTTCACCGATAAACTCATCTTT. The chain employs TRDV1 and TRDJ1; 12 bases match TRDD3. Here the J gene was assigned by germline matching of the DNA, as TCRdb has none. CDR1 and CDR2 (germline): TSWWSYY, QGS. The CDR3 consists of 25 residues.

This clone has a handful of counts. For this DNA, TCRdb reports the protein of a much larger clone, which diverges at residue 8, most likely from a read error; the protein presented here is translated directly from the DNA. This sequence joins TRDV2 and TRDJ1; tentatively, D is TRDD3 (6 bases). TCRdb is silent on the J gene; assignment here came from matching the DNA to germline. V dropped 3 bases and J dropped 4 bases, with 11 bases sitting between them. CDR3 length: 13 residues. CDR1 GEAIGNYY and CDR2 EKD come from the germline V gene. For the CDR3, the DNA is TGTGCCTGTGACTCCTTGGGGATCGATAAACTCATCTTT. As protein: CACDSLGIDKLIF.